These T cell receptor beta chains were read from a single sample in a study of vaccination and CD4 T cells after COVID-19. These receptors have no identified antigens. TCRdb passed the PCR reads through MiXCR, listing each CDR3 protein once. The sample yields about 7,200 distinct CDR3 sequences, around 20% seen once. Sample: CD4+ T cells from blood, cultured in vitro, taken after SARS-CoV-2 vaccination. The source is a human donor who had recovered from COVID-19. Both conserved end residues are part of each CDR3. The D gene is left open where the match is weak. Expanded clones get a size class; other rows say once, few or many, or leave the size out.

TRBD1	TRBV7-2	TRBJ2-5	medium-sized	TGTGCCAGCAGCTTCTCACAGGGGGCATGGGAGACCCAGTACTTC	CASSFSQGAWETQYF
TRBD2	TRBV20-1	TRBJ2-3	-	TGCAGTGCTAGAGATCTACGGGGGGGCCGGGGAGATACGCAGTATTTT	CSARDLRGGRGDTQYF
TRBD1	TRBV20-1	TRBJ1-2	few	TGCAGTGCATCCAACAGGGGAAGCGGCTACACCTTC	CSASNRGSGYTF
-	TRBV6-2/TRBV6-3	TRBJ2-1	-	TGTGCCAGCAGACCCGACACGGATACCTTTTACAATGAGCAGTTCTTC	CASRPDTDTFYNEQFF
-	TRBV7-8	TRBJ2-3	few	TGTGCCAGCAGCTTACAGGGGAGGTCAGATACGCAGTATTTT	CASSLQGRSDTQYF
-	TRBV27	TRBJ1-5	medium-sized	TGTGCCAGCAGCCTTGGACGGGGCGATCAGCCCCAGCATTTT	CASSLGRGDQPQHF
TRBD1	TRBV11-3	TRBJ1-1	few	TGTGCCAGCAGCTTAAGTGGCGTGTGGGGACAGGGGGACACTGAAGCTTTCTTT	CASSLSGVWGQGDTEAFF
-	TRBV6-1	TRBJ1-2	few	TGTGCCAGCAGTGAAGTTGCTGATGGCTACACCTTC	CASSEVADGYTF
-	TRBV6-2/TRBV6-3	TRBJ2-7	few	TGTGCCAGCAGTTACTGGCTCGACTACGAGCAGTACTTC	CASSYWLDYEQYF
-	TRBV7-2	TRBJ1-5	medium-sized	TGTGCCAGCAGCTTAGTTAGCAATCAGCCCCAGCATTTT	CASSLVSNQPQHF
TRBD1	TRBV20-1	TRBJ1-6	medium-sized	TGCAGTGCTAGAAGGTGGACAGGGGATTCACCCCTCCACTTT	CSARRWTGDSPLHF
-	TRBV6-1	TRBJ2-2	once	TGTGCCAGCAGTGACCCAGCTAGTCGGGGCACCGGGGAGCTGTTTTTT	CASSDPASRGTGELFF
-	TRBV7-6	TRBJ1-5	medium-sized	TGTGCCAGCAGCCCCCGTGGCAATCAGCCCCAGCATTTT	CASSPRGNQPQHF
TRBD1	TRBV7-3	TRBJ1-6	-	TGTGCCAGCAGCTTGACAGGGGGCGCGGGTTCACCCCTCCACTTT	CASSLTGGAGSPLHF
TRBD2	TRBV20-1	TRBJ2-3	-	TGCAGTGCTAAGGAGCTAGCGGACCCCCCCGATACGCAGTATTTT	CSAKELADPPDTQYF
-	TRBV7-8	TRBJ2-7	medium-sized	TGTGCCAGCAGCTTGGGTGATGGCCGACCCCACGAGCAGTACTTC	CASSLGDGRPHEQYF
-	TRBV20-1	TRBJ2-5	few	TGCAGTGCTAGGGACGTCCAAGAGACCCAGTACTTC	CSARDVQETQYF
-	TRBV6-5	TRBJ1-6	-	TGTGCCAGCAGTTACGGCGGAGGCCGCAGCTCCTATAATTCACCCCTCCACTTT	CASSYGGGRSSYNSPLHF
-	TRBV11-2	TRBJ2-1	once	TGTGCCAGCAGCTTTGGGGGGGCCCGGTCCAATGAGCAGTTCTTC	CASSFGGARSNEQFF
TRBD1	TRBV20-1	TRBJ1-5	medium-sized	TGCAGTGCTAGAGCCCCGAGGACAGGGCGGATCAATCAGCCCCAGCATTTT	CSARAPRTGRINQPQHF
-	TRBV28	TRBJ2-4	few	TGTGCCAGCAGTGTATCAACCAAGGGGAGCGCCAAAAACATTCAGTACTTC	CASSVSTKGSAKNIQYF
TRBD2	TRBV19	TRBJ2-7	-	TGTGCCAGTAGTATAAACCGCGGGGGAGCCTACGAGCAGTACTTC	CASSINRGGAYEQYF
-	TRBV20-1	TRBJ1-1	-	TGCAGTGCTCCCCGACACCGACAGAACACTGAAGCTTTCTTT	CSAPRHRQNTEAFF
TRBD2	TRBV27	TRBJ2-7	medium-sized	TGTGCCAGCAGTCTTCAGCGGGGGGCGGCCTACGAGCAGTACTTC	CASSLQRGAAYEQYF
-	TRBV28	TRBJ2-7	medium-sized	TGTGCCAGCAGTTTGATGACTAGACGGGCGGACTACGAGCAGTACTTC	CASSLMTRRADYEQYF